The 26 T cell receptor beta chains in this list originate from one sample, sequenced in a study of T cells in tuberculosis. Assay: immunoSEQ multiplex PCR; the TCRdb copy retains only in-frame clones and omits some. The profile covers about 36,000 clones, with roughly 93% appearing a single time and roughly 6.4% taken by the ten largest. Sequencing was performed on PBMCs. Every receptor here comes from a donor aged 5 to 30 with latent tuberculosis or without tuberculosis infection.

The chain uses TRBV5-1 and TRBJ2-1, with D possibly matching TRBD1 (5 bases). Germline V gene lookup returns CDR1 SGHRS and CDR2 YFSETQ. Trimming removed 10 bases from V and 2 bases from J, with 16 bases in between. The CDR3 has 14 amino acids. The DNA for the CDR3 is TGCGCCTGCCGGACACCCGACACCTACAATGAGCAGTTCTTC. This encodes CACRTPDTYNEQFF.

The V gene is TRBV6-1, the J gene TRBJ1-5; weak D call: TRBD1 (5 bases). Germline CDR1 and CDR2: MNHNS and SASEGT. The CDR3 totals 14 residues. With 10 bases removed from V and 5 bases from J, the gap between germline ends came to 18 bases. CDR3 bases: TGTGCCACCAGGGCCGCAGGGTCCTATCAGCCCCAGCATTTT. Its protein product is CATRAAGSYQPQHF.

The chain's CDR3 is CASSFVGGDTQYF. The CDR3 DNA sequence: TGTGCCAGCAGCTTTGTGGGGGGGGATACGCAGTATTTT. V usage is TRBV13 and J usage is TRBJ2-3, with TRBD2 matching over 7 bases. CDR1 and CDR2 from the germline V gene are PRHDT and FYEKMQ (reference sequence). V lost 3 bases, J lost 6 bases, and 3 bases stayed unmatched. The CDR3 contains 13 residues. Full variable domain (rest looked up from reference TRBV13 and TRBJ2-3): AAGVIQSPRHLIKEKRETATLKCYPIPRHDTVYWYQQGPGQDPQFLISFYEKMQSDKGSIPDRFSAQQFSDYHSELNMSSLELGDSALYFCASSFVGGDTQYFGPGTRLTVL.

The chain links TRBV4-1 to TRBJ2-5; 7 nucleotides match TRBD1. Germline lookup yields CDR1 MGHRA and CDR2 YSYEKL. Trimming at V came to 1 base and at J to 4 bases, leaving 6 bases not matched to a gene. The CDR3 runs 15 residues. The CDR3 DNA reads TGCGCCAGCAGCCAAGGGTTACAGGGGAGAGAGACCCAGTACTTC. Protein sequence: CASSQGLQGRETQYF.

The rearrangement uses TRBV6-5 and TRBJ2-3; 8 bases map to TRBD2. V shed 3 bases, J shed 1 base, and the junction held 3 bases outside the gene matches. The length of the CDR3 is 15 residues. Germline CDR1 reads MNHEY; CDR2 reads SVGAGI. The CDR3 here is CASSYRRGGTDTQYF. Here the CDR3 DNA reads TGTGCCAGCAGTTATCGGCGGGGGGGCACAGATACGCAGTATTTT.

This chain joins TRBV30 and TRBJ1-5; 9 bases fit TRBD1. After removal of 2 bases from V and 5 bases from J, the junction contained 7 bases not matched to a gene. Germline loops: CDR1 GTSNPN, CDR2 SVGIG (reference sequence). This CDR3 is built from 15 residues. CDR3 residues: CAWSYRDRVDQPQHF. The CDR3 bases are TGTGCCTGGAGTTATAGGGACAGGGTAGATCAGCCCCAGCATTTT.

In its sample, this clone was seen once. The gene calls are TRBV6-5 and TRBJ2-2; D may be TRBD1 (5 bases). This CDR3 comprises 12 residues. V was pared by 10 bases and J by 3 bases, with 9 bases between. The V gene's germline CDR1 is MNHEY and CDR2 SVGAGI. In nucleotides, the CDR3 is TGTGCCATCCGCAGGGACACCGGGGAGCTGTTTTTT. Translated: CAIRRDTGELFF.

This clone has a single count. This chain uses TRBV9 with TRBJ2-6; TRBD2 might be the D (5 bases). The CDR3 runs 15 residues. The V end lost 4 bases, the J end lost 1 base, and 9 bases lay between the germline ends. Germline values: CDR1 SGDLS, CDR2 YYNGEE. The CDR3 DNA reads TGTGCCAGCAGCCTTACGGGATCTGGGGCCAACGTCCTGACTTTC. Encoded protein: CASSLTGSGANVLTF.

This clone appeared a single time. The chain employs TRBV7-6 and TRBJ1-5; weak D call: TRBD1 (6 bases). The CDR3 sequence is 13 residues long. With 5 bases removed from V and 5 bases from J, the gap between germline ends came to 10 bases. Germline V gene lookup returns CDR1 SGHVS and CDR2 FNYEAQ. The CDR3: CASSPDRHQPQHF. CDR3 coding DNA: TGTGCCAGCAGCCCGGACAGACATCAGCCCCAGCATTTT. Filled out from reference TRBV7-6 and TRBJ1-5, the complete variable domain reads GAGVSQSPRYKVTKRGQDVALRCDPISGHVSLYWYRQALGQGPEFLTYFNYEAQQDKSGLPNDRFSAERPEGSISTLTIQRTEQRDSAMYRCASSPDRHQPQHFGDGTRLSIL.

This sequence joins TRBV25-1 and TRBJ1-2, with unresolved D. Per the germline V gene, CDR1 is MGHDK and CDR2 is SYGVNS. Trimming removed 6 bases from V and 5 bases from J, with 10 bases in between. CDR3 length equals 12 residues. The CDR3 is CASRTEVYGYTF. CDR3 DNA: TGTGCCAGCAGGACGGAGGTATATGGCTACACCTTC.

In its sample, this clone was seen a few times. The V call is TRBV30, the J call TRBJ1-1; D gene unclear. The CDR3 loop spans 13 amino acids. The V gene lost 5 bases and the J gene lost 3 bases, with 13 bases spanning the gap. From germline, CDR1 is GTSNPN and CDR2 SVGIG (reference sequence). This chain's CDR3 is CAWEVNADTEAFF. As DNA, the CDR3 is TGTGCCTGGGAGGTAAACGCGGACACTGAAGCTTTCTTT.

Only one count was recorded for this clone. The chain has TRBV5-1 and TRBJ2-7; no firm D call. The CDR3 covers 14 residues. Trimming removed 6 bases at V and 1 base at J, with 14 bases between. Germline V gene lookup returns CDR1 SGHRS and CDR2 YFSETQ. The CDR3, as DNA: TGCGCCAGCAAAGTGGGTACTACGTCCTACGAGCAGTACTTC. This translates into CASKVGTTSYEQYF.

The genes are TRBV6-1 and TRBJ1-2; a weak D match, TRBD1 (6 bases). This CDR3 spans 16 amino acids. Trimming took 4 bases from V and 1 from J, leaving 16 bases between them. CDR1 is MNHNS and CDR2 is SASEGT in the germline V gene. As DNA, the CDR3 is TGTGCCAGCAGTGCCCCTGGTGAGGGGGATAACTATGGCTACACCTTC. Translation: CASSAPGEGDNYGYTF.

J is TRBJ1-5 and V is TRBV6-5, with unresolved D. Germline V gives CDR1 MNHEY, CDR2 SVGAGI. CDR3 length: 13 residues. With 3 bases removed from V and 4 bases from J, the gap between germline ends came to 7 bases. The CDR3 here is CASSYVPNQPQHF. The DNA of the CDR3 is TGTGCCAGCAGTTATGTCCCGAATCAGCCCCAGCATTTT.

The V and J genes are TRBV7-9 and TRBJ2-5, with D possibly being TRBD1 (5 bases). Germline assignment: CDR1 SEHNR and CDR2 FQNEAQ (reference sequence). This CDR3 comprises 14 residues. V lost 3 bases and J 5 bases, leaving 13 bases between the germline ends. Here the CDR3 DNA reads TGTGCCAGCAGCTTCGTGGGGCAGTGGGAGACCCAGTACTTC. Translating it yields CASSFVGQWETQYF.

This chain links TRBV21-1 with TRBJ1-2; TRBD1 was called by the table and not checked on the DNA. TRBV21-1 is classified as a pseudogene. The CDR3 contains 17 residues. CDR3 residues: CASSKGDKTGNNYGYTF. The CDR3 DNA follows: TGTGCCAGCAGCAAAGGAGACAAGACAGGTAATAACTATGGCTACACCTTC.

This rearrangement joins TRBV11-3 to TRBJ2-7; the match to TRBD2 covers 9 bases. This CDR3 comprises 15 residues. CDR1 and CDR2 (germline): SGHNT, YENEEA. V trimming: 0 bases; J trimming: 4 bases; junction bases outside the gene matches: 4. The CDR3 DNA reads TGTGCCAGCAGCTTAGATAGCGGGGGATATTACGAGCAGTACTTC. It encodes CASSLDSGGYYEQYF.

This chain connects TRBV4-1 to TRBJ2-1, with 9 nucleotides matching TRBD2. Unmatched junction bases numbered 14, after V lost 1 base and J lost 7 bases. This CDR3 spans 18 amino acids. The germline V gene has CDR1 MGHRA and CDR2 YSYEKL. CDR3 residues: CASSQVTPRAGGRNEQFF. Written as DNA, the CDR3 is TGCGCCAGCAGCCAAGTCACCCCCCGGGCGGGGGGGCGGAATGAGCAGTTCTTC.

This clone has just a few counts. This rearrangement joins TRBV6-5 to TRBJ1-2; no definite D call. The CDR3 sequence is 13 residues long. The germline CDR1 and CDR2 sequences are MNHEY and SVGAGI. V was pared by 6 bases and J by 2 bases, with 10 bases between. CDR3 DNA sequence: TGTGCCAGCAGCGAAACAGTCAACTATGGCTACACCTTC. Protein: CASSETVNYGYTF.

The CDR3 coding sequence is TGCGCCAGCAGCCTGACAGCGAGAGGCTACACCTTC. It is translated as CASSLTARGYTF. The rearrangement links TRBV5-1 to TRBJ1-2; D is perhaps TRBD1 (5 bases). This CDR3 is built from 12 residues. Trimming took off 4 bases at V and 8 bases at J, with 12 bases between the two ends. Germline CDR1 is SGHRS and CDR2 is YFSETQ.

V usage is TRBV4-3 and J usage is TRBJ2-6; the D gene is possibly TRBD1 (5 bases). This CDR3 comprises 16 residues. CDR1 and CDR2 (germline): LGHNA, YSLEER. The ends were cut back, 0 bases at V and 1 base at J, with 7 bases in the middle. DNA of the CDR3: TGCGCCAGCAGCCAAGATGGGGCTTCTGGGGCCAACGTCCTGACTTTC. It codes for CASSQDGASGANVLTF.

This chain links TRBV18 with TRBJ2-3; tentatively, D is TRBD2 (5 bases). This CDR3 is built from 13 residues. The V end was cut by 3 bases, the J end by 6 bases, with 10 bases between. Germline V gene lookup returns CDR1 KGHSH and CDR2 LQKENI. The DNA of the CDR3 is TGTGCCAGCTCACCTTCTAGCATCGATACGCAGTATTTT. Its translation: CASSPSSIDTQYF.

The chain combines TRBV4-1 with TRBJ1-4, with D uncertain. Germline V gene data show CDR1 as MGHRA and CDR2 as YSYEKL. The CDR3 is made up of 17 amino acids. The V gene lost 0 bases and the J gene lost 0 bases, with 11 bases spanning the gap. The CDR3 protein is CASSQEPHRATNEKLFF. The CDR3 region has the DNA TGCGCCAGCAGCCAAGAGCCCCACAGAGCAACTAATGAAAAACTGTTTTTT.

The V call is TRBV9, the J call TRBJ2-3, with 10 bases aligning to TRBD1. This CDR3 comprises 16 residues. V was pared by 3 bases and J by 3 bases, with 7 bases of the junction left unmatched. Germline V gene sequence: CDR1 SGDLS, CDR2 YYNGEE. CDR3 in DNA: TGTGCCAGCAGCGGGATTATGGGACAGGGGACAGATACGCAGTATTTT. Translated: CASSGIMGQGTDTQYF.

The gene calls are TRBV13 and TRBJ2-1; D is perhaps TRBD1 (6 bases). CDR1 is PRHDT and CDR2 is FYEKMQ in the germline V gene (reference sequence). The V end was cut by 0 bases, the J end by 6 bases, with 12 bases between. CDR3 size: 15 residues. The CDR3 spells CASSLGQGVINEQFF. CDR3 sequence (DNA): TGTGCCAGCAGCTTAGGACAGGGCGTGATCAATGAGCAGTTCTTC.

The chain links TRBV5-4 to TRBJ2-2; 7 positions agree with TRBD2. There are 13 residues in the CDR3. V shed 8 bases, J shed 6 bases, and the junction held 7 bases outside the gene matches. Germline loops: CDR1 SGHNT, CDR2 YYREEE (reference sequence). CDR3 sequence (DNA): TGTGCCAGTACAACACGGGGGGCCGGGGAGCTGTTTTTT. Translated, it gives CASTTRGAGELFF.